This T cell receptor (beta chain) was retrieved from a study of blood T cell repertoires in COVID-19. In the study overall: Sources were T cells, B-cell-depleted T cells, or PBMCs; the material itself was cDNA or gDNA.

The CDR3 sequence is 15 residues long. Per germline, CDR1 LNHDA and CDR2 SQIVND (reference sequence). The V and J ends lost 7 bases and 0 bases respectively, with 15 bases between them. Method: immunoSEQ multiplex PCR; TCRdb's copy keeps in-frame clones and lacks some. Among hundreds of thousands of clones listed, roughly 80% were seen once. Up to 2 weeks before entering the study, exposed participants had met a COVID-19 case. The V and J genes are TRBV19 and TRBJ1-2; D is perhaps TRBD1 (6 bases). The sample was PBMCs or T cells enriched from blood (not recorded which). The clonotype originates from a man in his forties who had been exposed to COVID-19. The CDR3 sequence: CASTPDRRPNYGYTF. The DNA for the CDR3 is TGTGCCAGTACCCCGGACAGAAGACCTAACTATGGCTACACCTTC.